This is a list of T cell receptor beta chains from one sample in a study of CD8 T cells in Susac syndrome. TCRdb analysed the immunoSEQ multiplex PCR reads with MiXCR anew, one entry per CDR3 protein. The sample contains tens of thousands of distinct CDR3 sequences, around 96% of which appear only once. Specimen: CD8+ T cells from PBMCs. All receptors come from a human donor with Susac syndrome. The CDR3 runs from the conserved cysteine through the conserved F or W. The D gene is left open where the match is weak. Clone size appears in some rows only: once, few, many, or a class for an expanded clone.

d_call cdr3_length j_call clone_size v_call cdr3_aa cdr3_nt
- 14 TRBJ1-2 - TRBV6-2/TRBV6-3 CASSSGAFGVGYTF TGTGCCAGCTCTTCCGGGGCCTTCGGGGTTGGCTACACCTTC
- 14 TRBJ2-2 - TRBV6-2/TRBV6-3 CASRKGGGTGELFF TGTGCCAGCAGGAAAGGGGGGGGAACCGGGGAGCTGTTTTTT
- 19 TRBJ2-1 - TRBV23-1 CASSQPRRWLPLSYNEQFF TGCGCCAGCAGTCAACCTCGCCGGTGGCTACCGCTCTCCTACAATGAGCAGTTCTTC
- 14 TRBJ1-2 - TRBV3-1 CASSQDRGNYGYTF TGTGCCAGCAGCCAAGACAGAGGGAACTATGGCTACACCTTC
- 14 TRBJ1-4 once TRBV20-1 CSARDHDSPEKLFF TGCAGTGCTAGAGATCACGACAGTCCAGAAAAACTGTTTTTT
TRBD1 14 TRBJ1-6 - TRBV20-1 CSARQGGKDSPLHF TGCAGTGCTAGACAGGGGGGGAAAGATTCACCCCTCCACTTT
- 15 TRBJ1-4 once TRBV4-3 CASSQELGAGEKLFF TGCGCCAGCAGCCAAGAGCTGGGGGCCGGCGAAAAACTGTTTTTT
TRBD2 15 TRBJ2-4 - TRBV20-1 CSAGDSGGAKNIQYF TGCAGTGCTGGGGATAGCGGGGGGGCCAAAAACATTCAGTACTTC
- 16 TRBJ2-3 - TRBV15 CATSREAGVRTDTQYF TGTGCCACCAGCAGGGAGGCTGGGGTGCGCACAGATACGCAGTATTTT
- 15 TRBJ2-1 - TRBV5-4 CASRSGTGAYNEQFF TGTGCCAGCAGGTCCGGGACGGGAGCCTACAATGAGCAGTTCTTC
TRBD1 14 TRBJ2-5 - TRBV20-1 CSAPGTGAVGTQYF TGCAGTGCTCCCGGGACAGGGGCCGTGGGGACCCAGTACTTC
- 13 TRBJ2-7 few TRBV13 CASSLGGSYEQYF TGTGCCAGCAGCTTAGGGGGCAGCTACGAGCAGTACTTC
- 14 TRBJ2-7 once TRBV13 CASSLDGASAEQYF TGTGCCAGCAGCTTAGACGGGGCCTCCGCCGAGCAGTACTTC
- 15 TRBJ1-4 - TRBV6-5 CASSYSPGSREKLFF TGTGCCAGCAGTTACTCCCCAGGGAGCCGCGAAAAACTGTTTTTT
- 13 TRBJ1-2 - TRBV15 CATSRDDSYGYTF TGTGCCACCAGCAGAGACGACAGCTATGGCTACACCTTC
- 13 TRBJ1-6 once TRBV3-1 CASTSLWDSPLHF TGTGCCAGCACCTCATTATGGGATTCACCCCTCCACTTT
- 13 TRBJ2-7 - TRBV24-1 CATAGTRSYEQYF TGTGCCACCGCGGGCACGAGATCCTACGAGCAGTACTTC
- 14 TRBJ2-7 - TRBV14 CASSQSAGIHEQYF TGTGCCAGCAGCCAATCGGCAGGGATCCACGAGCAGTACTTC
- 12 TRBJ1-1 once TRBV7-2 CASSGGQAEAFF TGTGCCAGCAGCGGAGGTCAGGCTGAAGCTTTCTTT
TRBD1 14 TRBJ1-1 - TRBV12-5 CASDSGQGGAEAFF TGTGCTAGTGACTCCGGACAGGGGGGCGCTGAAGCTTTCTTT
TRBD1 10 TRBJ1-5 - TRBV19 CTGERQPQHF TGTACAGGGGAGCGGCAGCCCCAGCATTTT
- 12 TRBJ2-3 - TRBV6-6 CASSAGRGTQYF TGTGCCAGCAGTGCGGGACGCGGTACGCAGTATTTT
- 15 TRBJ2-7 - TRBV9 CASSAGRGGSYEQYF TGTGCCAGCAGCGCCGGGAGAGGAGGGTCCTACGAGCAGTACTTC
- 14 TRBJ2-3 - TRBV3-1 CASSQAASLDTQYF TGTGCCAGCAGCCAAGCGGCTAGCTTAGATACGCAGTATTTT
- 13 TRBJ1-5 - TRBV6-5 CASSYSLDQPQHF TGTGCCAGCAGTTACTCGTTAGATCAGCCCCAGCATTTT
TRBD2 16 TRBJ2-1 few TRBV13 CASSGGIGLAFDEQFF TGTGCCAGCAGCGGGGGGATAGGACTAGCGTTCGATGAGCAGTTCTTC
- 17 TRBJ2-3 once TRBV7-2 CASLASRDLSRADTQYF TGTGCCAGCCTCGCAAGCCGGGATCTTTCTCGGGCAGATACGCAGTATTTT